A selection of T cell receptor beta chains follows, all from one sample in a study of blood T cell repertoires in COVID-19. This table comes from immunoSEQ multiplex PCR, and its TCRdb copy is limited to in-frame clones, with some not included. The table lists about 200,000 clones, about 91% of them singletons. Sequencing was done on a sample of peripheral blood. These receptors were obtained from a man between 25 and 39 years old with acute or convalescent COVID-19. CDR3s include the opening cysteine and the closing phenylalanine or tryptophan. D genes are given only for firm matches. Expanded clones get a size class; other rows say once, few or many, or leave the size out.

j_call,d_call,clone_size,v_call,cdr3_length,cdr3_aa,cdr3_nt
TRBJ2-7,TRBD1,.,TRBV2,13,CASRSQGAHEQYF,TGTGCCAGCAGGTCCCAGGGGGCCCACGAGCAGTACTTC
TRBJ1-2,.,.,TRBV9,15,CASSAYQGYSRGYTF,TGTGCCAGCAGCGCCTACCAGGGGTACAGTCGTGGCTACACCTTC
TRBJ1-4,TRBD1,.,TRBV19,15,CASSQQGAGNEKLFF,TGTGCCAGTAGTCAACAGGGGGCGGGTAATGAAAAACTGTTTTTT
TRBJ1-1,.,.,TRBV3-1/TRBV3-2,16,CASSPGITRGTTEAFF,TGTGCCAGCAGCCCGGGGATCACAAGGGGGACCACTGAAGCTTTCTTT
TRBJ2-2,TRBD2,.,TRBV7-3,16,CASSVTSGVNTGELFF,TGTGCCAGCAGCGTGACTAGCGGGGTGAACACCGGGGAGCTGTTTTTT
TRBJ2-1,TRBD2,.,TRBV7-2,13,CASSFGLAGEQFF,TGTGCCAGCAGCTTTGGACTAGCCGGCGAGCAGTTCTTC
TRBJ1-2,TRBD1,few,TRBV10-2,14,CASSRQGSSYGYTF,TGCGCCAGCAGCCGACAGGGGTCGAGCTATGGCTACACCTTC
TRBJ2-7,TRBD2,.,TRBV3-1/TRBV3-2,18,CASSQDWASGNRYYEQYF,TGTGCCAGCAGCCAAGATTGGGCTAGCGGGAACCGTTACTACGAGCAGTACTTC
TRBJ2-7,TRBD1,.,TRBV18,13,CASFPTGAGEQYF,TGTGCCAGCTTCCCGACAGGGGCTGGAGAGCAGTACTTC
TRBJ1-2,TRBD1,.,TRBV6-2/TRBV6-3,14,CASSRDSANYGYTF,TGTGCCAGCAGTCGGGACAGCGCTAACTATGGCTACACCTTC
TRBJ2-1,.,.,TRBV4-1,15,CASSQDTGGPYEQFF,TGCGCCAGCAGCCAAGATACCGGGGGTCCTTATGAGCAGTTCTTC
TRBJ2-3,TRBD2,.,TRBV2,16,CASIRGAGGNTDTQYF,TGTGCCAGCATCCGTGGAGCGGGAGGCAACACAGATACGCAGTATTTT
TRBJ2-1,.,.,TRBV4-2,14,CASSHSLRGNEQFF,TGTGCCAGCAGCCATTCCCTTAGAGGCAATGAGCAGTTCTTC
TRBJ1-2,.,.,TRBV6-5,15,CASNRYREANYGYTF,TGTGCCAGCAACCGTTACAGGGAAGCTAACTATGGCTACACCTTC
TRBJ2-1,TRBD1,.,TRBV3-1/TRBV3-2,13,CASSLSGTGQRLF,TGTGCCAGCAGCCTTTCAGGGACAGGGCAGAGACTCTTC
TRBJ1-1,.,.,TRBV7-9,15,CASSSRGGLNTEAFF,TGTGCCAGCAGCTCGAGGGGGGGACTGAACACTGAAGCTTTCTTT
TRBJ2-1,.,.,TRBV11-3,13,CAAGFSSYNEQFF,TGTGCCGCGGGATTTAGCTCCTACAATGAGCAGTTCTTC
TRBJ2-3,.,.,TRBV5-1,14,CASSLVRRGDTQYF,TGCGCCAGCAGCTTGGTCCGACGAGGCGATACGCAGTATTTT
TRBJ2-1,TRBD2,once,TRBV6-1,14,CASSEREGLGEQFF,TGTGCCAGCAGTGAGCGGGAGGGCCTAGGTGAGCAGTTCTTC
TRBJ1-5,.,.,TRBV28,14,CASWLSGDAQPQHF,TGTGCCAGCTGGTTGTCAGGGGATGCTCAGCCCCAGCATTTT
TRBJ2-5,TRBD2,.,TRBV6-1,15,CASSEWGGVLETQYF,TGTGCCAGCAGTGAATGGGGAGGGGTTCTGGAGACCCAGTACTTC
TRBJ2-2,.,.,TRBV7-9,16,CASSLFGQRNTGELFF,TGTGCCAGCAGCTTATTTGGACAACGGAACACCGGGGAGCTGTTTTTT
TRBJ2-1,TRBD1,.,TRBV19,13,CASSRDSYNEQFF,TGTGCCAGTAGTAGGGACAGTTACAATGAGCAGTTCTTC